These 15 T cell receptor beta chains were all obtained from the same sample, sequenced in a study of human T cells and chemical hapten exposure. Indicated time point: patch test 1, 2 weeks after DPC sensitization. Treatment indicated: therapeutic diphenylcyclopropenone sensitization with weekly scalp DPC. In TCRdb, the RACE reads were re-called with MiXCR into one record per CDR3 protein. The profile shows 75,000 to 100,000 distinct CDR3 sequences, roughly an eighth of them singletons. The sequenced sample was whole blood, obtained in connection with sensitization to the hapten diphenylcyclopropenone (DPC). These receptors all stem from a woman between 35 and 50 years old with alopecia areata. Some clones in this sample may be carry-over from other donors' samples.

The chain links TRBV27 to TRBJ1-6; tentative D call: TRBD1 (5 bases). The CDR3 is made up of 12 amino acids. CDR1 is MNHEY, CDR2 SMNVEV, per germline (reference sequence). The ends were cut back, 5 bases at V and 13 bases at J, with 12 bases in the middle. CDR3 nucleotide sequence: TGTGCCAGCAGTAAAGGGACTAATCCCCTCCACTTT. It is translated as CASSKGTNPLHF.

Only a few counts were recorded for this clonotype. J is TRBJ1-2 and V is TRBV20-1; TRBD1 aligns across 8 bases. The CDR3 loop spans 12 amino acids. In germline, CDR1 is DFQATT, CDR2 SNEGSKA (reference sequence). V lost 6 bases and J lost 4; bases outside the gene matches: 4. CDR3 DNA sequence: TGCAGTGCAGGACAGGGCTCCTATGGCTACACCTTC. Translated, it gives CSAGQGSYGYTF.

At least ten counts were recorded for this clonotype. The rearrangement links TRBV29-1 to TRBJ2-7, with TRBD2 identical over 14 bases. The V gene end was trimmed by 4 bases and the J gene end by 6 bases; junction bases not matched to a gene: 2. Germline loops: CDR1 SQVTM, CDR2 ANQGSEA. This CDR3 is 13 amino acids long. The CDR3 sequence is CSVGTSGRTEQYF. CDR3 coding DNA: TGCAGCGTTGGGACTAGCGGGAGGACCGAGCAGTACTTC.

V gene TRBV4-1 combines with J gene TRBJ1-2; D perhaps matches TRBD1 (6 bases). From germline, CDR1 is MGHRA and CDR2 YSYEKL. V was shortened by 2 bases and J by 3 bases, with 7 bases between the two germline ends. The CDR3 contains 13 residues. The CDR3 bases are TGCGCCAGCAGCCAATCAGGGGACTATGGCTACACCTTC. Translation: CASSQSGDYGYTF.

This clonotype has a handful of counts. The CDR3 nucleotides are TGTGCCAGCAGTCCGCCCCCTCTCAATCAGCCCCAGCATTTT. It is translated as CASSPPPLNQPQHF. The chain recombines TRBV28 with TRBJ1-5, with D unclear. Germline CDR1 MDHEN, CDR2 SYDVKM. V was clipped by 5 bases and J by 3 bases, with 11 bases between them. The CDR3 runs to 14 residues. Together with reference TRBV28 and TRBJ1-5, the CDR3 gives the full variable domain: DVKVTQSSRYLVKRTGEKVFLECVQDMDHENMFWYRQDPGLGLRLIYFSYDVKMKEKGDIPEGYSVSREKKERFSLILESASTNQTSMYLCASSPPPLNQPQHFGDGTRLSIL.

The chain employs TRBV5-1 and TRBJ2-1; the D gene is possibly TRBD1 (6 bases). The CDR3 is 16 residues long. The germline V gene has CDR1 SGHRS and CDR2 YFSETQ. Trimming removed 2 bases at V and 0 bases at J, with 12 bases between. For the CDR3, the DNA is TGCGCCAGCAGCTTAGCTCAAGGGGGCTCCTACAATGAGCAGTTCTTC. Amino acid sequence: CASSLAQGGSYNEQFF.

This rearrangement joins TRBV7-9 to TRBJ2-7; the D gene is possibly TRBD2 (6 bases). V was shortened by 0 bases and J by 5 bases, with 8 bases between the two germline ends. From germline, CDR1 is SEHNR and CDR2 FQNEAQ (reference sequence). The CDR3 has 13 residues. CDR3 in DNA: TGTGCCAGCAGCTTAGCTGGAGGGGACGAGCAGTACTTC. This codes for CASSLAGGDEQYF. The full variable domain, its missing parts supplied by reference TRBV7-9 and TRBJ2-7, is DTGVSQNPRHKITKRGQNVTFRCDPISEHNRLYWYRQTLGQGPEFLTYFQNEAQLEKSRLLSDRFSAERPKGSFSTLEIQRTEQGDSAMYLCASSLAGGDEQYFGPGTRLTVT.

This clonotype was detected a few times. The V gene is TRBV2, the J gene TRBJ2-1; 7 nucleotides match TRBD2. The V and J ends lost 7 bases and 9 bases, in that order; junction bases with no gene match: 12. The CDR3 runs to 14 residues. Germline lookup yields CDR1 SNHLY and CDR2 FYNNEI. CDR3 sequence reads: CASKGAGVLSEQFF. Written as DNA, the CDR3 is TGTGCCAGCAAAGGCGCGGGAGTATTAAGTGAGCAGTTCTTC.

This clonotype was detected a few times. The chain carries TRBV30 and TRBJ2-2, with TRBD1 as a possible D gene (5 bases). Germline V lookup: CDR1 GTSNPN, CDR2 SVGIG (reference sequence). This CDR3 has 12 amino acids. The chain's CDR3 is CAVGRGTGELFF. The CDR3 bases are TGTGCTGTGGGGCGCGGCACCGGGGAGCTGTTTTTT.

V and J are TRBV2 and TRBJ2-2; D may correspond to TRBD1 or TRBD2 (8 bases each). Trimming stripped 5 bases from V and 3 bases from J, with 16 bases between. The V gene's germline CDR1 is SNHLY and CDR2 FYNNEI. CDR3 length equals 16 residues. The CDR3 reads CASSPRGREDTGELFF. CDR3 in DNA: TGTGCCAGCAGTCCCAGGGGGCGGGAGGACACCGGGGAGCTGTTTTTT.

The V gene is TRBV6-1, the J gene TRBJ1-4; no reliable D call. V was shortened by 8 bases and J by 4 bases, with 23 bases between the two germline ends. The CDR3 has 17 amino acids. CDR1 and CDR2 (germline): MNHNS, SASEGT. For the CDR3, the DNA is TGTGCCAGCGCTGTAGGGAACTACCCGGGATATAATGAAAAACTGTTTTTT. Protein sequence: CASAVGNYPGYNEKLFF.

CDR3 in amino acids: CASKGRVGSGYTF. For the CDR3, the DNA is TGTGCCAGCAAGGGCAGGGTTGGTTCGGGCTACACCTTC. V usage is TRBV28 and J usage is TRBJ1-2, with D possibly TRBD1 on 5 matching bases. Between the trimmed V and J ends, which lost 7 bases and 8 bases, there was a span of 17 bases. The CDR3 length is 13 residues. In germline, CDR1 is MDHEN, CDR2 SYDVKM.

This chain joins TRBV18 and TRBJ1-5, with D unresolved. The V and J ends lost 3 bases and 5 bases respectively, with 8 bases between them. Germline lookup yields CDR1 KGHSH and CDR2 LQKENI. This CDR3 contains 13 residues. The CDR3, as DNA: TGTGCCAGCTCACCGGAGGAGGATCAGCCCCAGCATTTT. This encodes CASSPEEDQPQHF.

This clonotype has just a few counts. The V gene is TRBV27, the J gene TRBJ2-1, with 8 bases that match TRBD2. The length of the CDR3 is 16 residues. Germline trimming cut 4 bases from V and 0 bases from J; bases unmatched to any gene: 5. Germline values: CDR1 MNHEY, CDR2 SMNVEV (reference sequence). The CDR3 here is CASSSQRGSSYNEQFF. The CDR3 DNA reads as TGTGCCAGCAGTTCCCAGCGGGGGAGCTCCTACAATGAGCAGTTCTTC.

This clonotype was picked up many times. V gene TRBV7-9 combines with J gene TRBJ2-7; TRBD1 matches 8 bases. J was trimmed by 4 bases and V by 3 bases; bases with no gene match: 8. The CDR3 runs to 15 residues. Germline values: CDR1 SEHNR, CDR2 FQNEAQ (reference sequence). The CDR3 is CASSFGGRGLYEQYF. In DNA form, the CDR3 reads TGTGCCAGCAGCTTTGGAGGCAGGGGGCTATACGAGCAGTACTTC.